The 21 T cell receptor beta chains below come from one sample, sequenced in a study of kidney transplant recipient with SARS-CoV-2 infection. In TCRdb, the reads were re-called with MiXCR into one record per CDR3 protein. The sample lists fewer than 250,000 distinct CDR3 sequences; 25% to 30% were seen once. The sequenced sample was a blood sample, obtained at baseline and on roughly day 120 from a kidney transplant recipient. All receptors come from a male patient in his thirties who had COVID-19 and was a kidney transplant recipient. Some T cells may originate from the graft donor.

Comments on this clonotype: A much larger clonotype is one base distant, so this may be a read error. The chain employs TRBV19 and TRBJ2-5; 8 nucleotides align to TRBD2. The germline CDR1 and CDR2 sequences are LNHDA and SQIVND (reference sequence). This CDR3 is 14 amino acids long. In DNA, the CDR3 is TGTGTCAGTAGTATGAGTACTAGCGGAGAGACCCAGTACTTC. Translation gives CVSSMSTSGETQYF.

This clonotype was seen many times. For the CDR3, the DNA is TGTGCCTGGAGTGTCGACTACACAGATACGCAGTATTTT. Translating gives CAWSVDYTDTQYF. This chain uses TRBV30 with TRBJ2-3; D may be TRBD2 (5 bases). Germline V gene data show CDR1 as GTSNPN and CDR2 as SVGIG (reference sequence). The CDR3 spans 13 residues. Between the trimmed V and J ends, which lost 0 bases and 2 bases, there was a span of 6 bases.

Concerning this clonotype: This may be a read error: a much more frequent sequence differs by one nucleotide. V is TRBV5-5 and J is TRBJ2-7; D ambiguous. The J call may not be correct, given that the DNA end is closer to TRBJ1-2. The CDR3 spans 16 residues. Germline lookup yields CDR1 SGHKS and CDR2 YYEKEE (reference sequence). As DNA, the CDR3 is TGTGCCAGCATGCCAAGTGTCTCGCGAAAGACCCATGGCTACACCTTC. This sequence encodes CASMPSVSRKTHGYTF.

This clonotype was seen a handful of times. The V gene is TRBV7-9, the J gene TRBJ2-5; D is ambiguous. There are 14 residues in the CDR3. Germline-derived CDR1 and CDR2 are SEHNR and FQNEAQ (reference sequence). Trimming shortened V by 0 bases and J by 5 bases, and 10 bases separated the two germline ends. The CDR3 nucleotides read TGTGCCAGCAGCTTAGCGGCCGGTCGGGAGACCCAGTACTTC. Its protein is CASSLAAGRETQYF.

This clonotype was observed a handful of times. The chain recombines TRBV3-2 with TRBJ2-3. TRBV3-2 is a documented pseudogene. This CDR3 contains 13 residues. CDR3 sequence reads: CASSRMPEDTQYF. DNA of the CDR3: TGTGCCAGCAGCCGCATGCCGGAAGATACGCAGTATTTT.

This clonotype occurred many times. The gene calls are TRBV5-1 and TRBJ1-1; D call uncertain. Germline V lookup: CDR1 SGHRS, CDR2 YFSETQ. The CDR3 runs 13 residues. V lost 0 bases, J lost 5 bases, and 8 bases lay in between. The CDR3 nucleotides read TGCGCCAGCAGCTTGGCCGGGCGGACTGAAGCTTTCTTT. It specifies CASSLAGRTEAFF. The variable domain in full, with the rest retrieved from reference TRBV5-1 and TRBJ1-1, is KAGVTQTPRYLIKTRGQQVTLSCSPISGHRSVSWYQQTPGQGLQFLFEYFSETQRNKGNFPGRFSGRQFSNSRSEMNVSTLELGDSALYLCASSLAGRTEAFFGQGTRLTVV.

This clonotype was counted ten times or more. This chain uses TRBV20-1 with TRBJ1-6; 9 positions match TRBD1. Germline lookup yields CDR1 DFQATT and CDR2 SNEGSKA (reference sequence). The CDR3 has 15 residues. The V gene end was trimmed by 3 bases and the J gene end by 7 bases; junction bases not matched to a gene: 7. The CDR3 loop is CSASRGQGPNSPLHF. CDR3 bases: TGCAGTGCTAGTCGGGGACAGGGACCGAATTCACCCCTCCACTTT.

Remarks on this clonotype: It may be a read error: a sequence one base away is much more abundant. The gene calls are TRBV4-2 and TRBJ1-2; D is unclear. Germline-derived CDR1 and CDR2 are LGHNA and YNFKEQ. The CDR3 contains 15 residues. The CDR3 reads CAGSQEVRRSYGYTF. The CDR3 DNA follows: TGTGCCGGCAGCCAAGAGGTACGGAGGAGCTATGGCTACACCTTC.

This clonotype was observed many times. This chain uses TRBV7-1 with TRBJ1-2; no definite D call. TRBV7-1 is an ORF; its function is uncertain. CDR3 length: 17 amino acids. V dropped 5 bases and J dropped 4 bases, with 23 bases sitting between them. The CDR3 protein is CASSSKCHEGKTYGYTF. DNA of the CDR3: TGTGCCAGCAGCAGCAAATGTCACGAGGGAAAGACCTATGGCTACACCTTC.

This clonotype appeared many times. The CDR3 region is CASRLKGTGANVLTF. The CDR3, as DNA: TGTGCCAGCAGGTTAAAGGGTACTGGGGCCAACGTCCTGACTTTC. The chain uses TRBV7-2 and TRBJ2-6, with D unresolved. Trimming took off 6 bases at V and 2 bases at J, with 11 bases between the two ends. The germline V gene encodes CDR1 SGHTA and CDR2 FQGNSA. The CDR3 is 15 amino acids.

This clonotype was counted at least ten times. V gene TRBV20-1 combines with J gene TRBJ2-3, with 8 bases lining up with TRBD1. Germline values: CDR1 DFQATT, CDR2 SNEGSKA (reference sequence). V gave up 6 bases and J gave up 9 bases; unmatched junction bases: 14. The length of the CDR3 is 14 residues. Written as DNA, the CDR3 is TGCAGTGCCCCGATCCCCAGGGGGCAAGGGACGCAGTATTTT. It translates to CSAPIPRGQGTQYF.

As concerns this clonotype: This clone may be a read error of a much larger clone one base away. V is TRBV10-1 and J is TRBJ1-5, with D tentatively TRBD1 (5 bases). The CDR3 totals 14 residues. Germline V gives CDR1 WNHNN, CDR2 SYGVQD (reference sequence). V was shortened by 4 bases and J by 2 bases, with 9 bases between the two germline ends. This CDR3 is CASSGGFCNQPQHF. The CDR3 nucleotides read TGCGCCAGCAGTGGGGGGTTCTGCAATCAGCCCCAGCATTTT.

This clonotype came up many times. The CDR3 nucleotides are TGTGCCAGCAACCTGGGGGGCTCGACTGGGGCCAACGTCCTGACTTTC. It codes for CASNLGGSTGANVLTF. The chain employs TRBV28 and TRBJ2-6, with D possibly called TRBD1 or TRBD2 (6 bases each). The CDR3 totals 16 residues. CDR1 and CDR2 (germline): MDHEN, SYDVKM. V lost 7 bases, J lost 2 bases, and 15 bases lay in between.

This clonotype was seen at least ten times. This chain uses TRBV19 with TRBJ2-7; D gene unclear. V was clipped by 7 bases and J by 4 bases, with 8 bases between them. The germline CDR1 and CDR2 sequences are LNHDA and SQIVND (reference sequence). CDR3 size: 11 residues. CDR3 in amino acids: CASKGIYEQYF. As DNA, the CDR3 is TGTGCCAGTAAAGGGATTTACGAGCAGTACTTC.

This clonotype has a count of ten or more. The chain couples TRBV19 to TRBJ1-1; the D gene is possibly TRBD1 (5 bases). CDR3 length equals 13 residues. With 4 bases removed from V and 5 bases from J, the gap between germline ends came to 11 bases. Germline values: CDR1 LNHDA, CDR2 SQIVND (reference sequence). The CDR3 is CASSTQYRTEAFF. CDR3 DNA: TGTGCCAGTAGTACCCAGTACAGGACTGAAGCTTTCTTT.

Turning to this clonotype: Given a much more abundant clone one base away, this may be a read error. The chain carries TRBV30 and TRBJ2-4; no reliable D call. The DNA end favors TRBJ2-7, so the J call may be wrong. The CDR3 consists of 13 residues. CDR1 is GTSNPN and CDR2 is SVGIG in the germline V gene (reference sequence). The CDR3 is CVFTDWASYEQYF. The CDR3 DNA follows: TGTGTCTTTACCGACTGGGCCTCCTACGAGCAGTACTTC.

This clonotype came up many times. This chain links TRBV21-1 with TRBJ2-3; the DNA was not used to check the table's D call, TRBD2. TRBV21-1 is tagged as a pseudogene. CDR3 length: 17 residues. This chain's CDR3 is CASRAQLATVMQDTQYF. The DNA of the CDR3 is TGTGCCAGCAGGGCACAACTAGCTACAGTCATGCAAGATACGCAGTATTTT.

Remarks on this clonotype: This may be a read error: a much more frequent sequence differs by one nucleotide. The chain carries TRBV6-8 and TRBJ1-2, with D tentatively TRBD1 (5 bases). This CDR3 has 17 amino acids. The germline CDR1 and CDR2 sequences are MNHGY and SAAAGT. Trimming shortened V by 4 bases and J by 4 bases, and 22 bases separated the two germline ends. The CDR3 is CASSWVGHSRKTYGYTF. CDR3 bases: TGTGCCAGCAGTTGGGTAGGACACTCTAGAAAGACCTATGGCTACACCTTC.

This clonotype occurred a few times. A much larger clone sits a single nucleotide away, making a read error possible. The rearrangement uses TRBV29-1 and TRBJ2-7; perhaps TRBD2 as D (7 bases). The CDR3 is 13 amino acids. The V gene's germline CDR1 is SQVTM and CDR2 ANQGSEA. Written as DNA, the CDR3 is TGCAGCGTGGAAGCGGGACCAGGGGACGGGCAGTACTTC. This encodes CSVEAGPGDGQYF.

Many counts were recorded for this clonotype. This chain connects TRBV4-3 to TRBJ1-4; no reliable D call. CDR1 is LGHNA, CDR2 YSLEER, per germline. The CDR3 is made up of 16 amino acids. Between the trimmed V and J ends, which lost 1 base and 8 bases, there was a span of 17 bases. The CDR3 DNA reads TGCGCCAGCAGCCAAGTGCGTGGGGTTTTAGGAGAAAAACTGTTTTTT. Its protein product is CASSQVRGVLGEKLFF.

This clonotype was seen repeatedly, ten times or more. The CDR3: CAWIGQGAPNGYTF. In DNA, the CDR3 is TGTGCCTGGATAGGACAGGGGGCGCCTAATGGCTACACCTTC. The chain links TRBV30 to TRBJ1-2, with 11 bases lining up with TRBD1. The CDR3 has 14 amino acids. V trimming: 4 bases; J trimming: 6 bases; junction bases outside the gene matches: 7. CDR1 is GTSNPN, CDR2 SVGIG, per germline (reference sequence).